These 13 T cell receptor beta chains share one sample of origin, sequenced in a study of radiation and T cells in renal cell carcinoma. Time point here: blood 4 weeks post-SBRT, at nephrectomy. Treatment defined: 15 Gy SBRT to primary tumor, nephrectomy 4 weeks later. The repertoire was sequenced with immunoSEQ multiplex PCR; TCRdb's copy has only in-frame clones and lacks some. The sample contains about 78,000 clones, 80% to 90% of which appear only once. Source: blood, taken from a patient whose treatment included radiotherapy and nephrectomy. These receptors all come from a woman in her seventies with renal cell carcinoma.

The gene calls are TRBV7-7 and TRBJ1-1; no firm D call. The CDR3 loop spans 12 amino acids. Germline values: CDR1 SSHAT, CDR2 FNYEAQ (reference sequence). CDR3: CASPISNTEAFF. The CDR3 nucleotides are TGTGCTAGCCCTATATCGAACACTGAAGCTTTCTTT.

The chain has TRBV7-3 and TRBJ1-6; no clear D gene. Trimming left V 2 bases short and J 7 bases short, with 12 bases between. Germline CDR1 SGHTA, CDR2 FQGTGA. The CDR3 covers 15 residues. The CDR3: CASSLLHGQNSPLHF. The CDR3 bases are TGTGCCAGCAGCTTACTTCACGGTCAGAATTCACCCCTCCACTTT.

The chain joins TRBV27 to TRBJ1-5, with D maybe TRBD1 (5 bases). The germline V and J ends were trimmed by 3 bases and 2 bases, with 14 bases remaining between them. The germline CDR1 and CDR2 sequences are MNHEY and SMNVEV (reference sequence). There are 16 residues in the CDR3. CDR3 sequence reads: CASSFGTPGGNQPQHF. DNA of the CDR3: TGTGCCAGCAGTTTTGGGACCCCGGGGGGCAATCAGCCCCAGCATTTT.

The chain uses TRBV6-5 and TRBJ2-7; 13 nucleotides align to TRBD2. Trimming took 0 bases from V and 7 from J; bases not matched to a gene: 6. The CDR3 extends over 16 amino acids. Germline lookup yields CDR1 MNHEY and CDR2 SVGAGI. The CDR3 loop is CASSYSTSGGAREQYF. The CDR3 DNA reads TGTGCCAGCAGTTACTCAACTAGCGGGGGGGCGAGGGAGCAGTACTTC.

The chain recombines TRBV19 with TRBJ2-3; D possibly uses TRBD1 or TRBD2 (6 bases each). The CDR3 is 15 residues long. Trimming removed 6 bases at V and 6 bases at J, with 19 bases between. Germline values: CDR1 LNHDA, CDR2 SQIVND (reference sequence). CDR3 in amino acids: CASSVFGGRRDTQYF. CDR3 bases: TGTGCCAGTAGCGTATTCGGGGGCCGGAGGGATACGCAGTATTTT.

This clone was seen only once. V and J are TRBV28 and TRBJ2-7; D unclear. Germline-derived CDR1 and CDR2 are MDHEN and SYDVKM. The ends were cut back, 3 bases at V and 6 bases at J, with 6 bases in the middle. The CDR3 is 11 residues long. The DNA for the CDR3 is TGTGCCAGCAGTTTCGCCAGCGAGCAGTACTTC. Translating gives CASSFASEQYF.

This clone was found once. This chain links TRBV19 with TRBJ2-7; 8 bases match TRBD1. The CDR3 contains 14 residues. V was clipped by 3 bases and J by 4 bases; unmatched bases: 5. From germline, CDR1 is LNHDA and CDR2 SQIVND (reference sequence). CDR3 protein: CASSIGQGGYEQYF. The CDR3 DNA reads as TGTGCCAGTAGTATCGGACAGGGAGGTTACGAGCAGTACTTC.

This clone was seen once. V is TRBV29-1 and J is TRBJ2-3; 11 bases fit TRBD1. The CDR3 sequence is 17 residues long. Germline V CDR1 and CDR2: SQVTM, ANQGSEA. J was trimmed by 1 base and V by 6 bases; bases with no gene match: 12. CDR3 nucleotide sequence: TGCAGCGTCGCTGAAGGACAGGGGGCCCGGGGCACAGATACGCAGTATTTT. As protein: CSVAEGQGARGTDTQYF.

The V and J genes are TRBV5-6 and TRBJ2-4, with D unclear. The CDR3 has 12 amino acids. Germline V CDR1 and CDR2: SGHDT, YYEEEE. The ends were cut back, 2 bases at V and 3 bases at J, with 3 bases in the middle. CDR3: CASSFGKNIQYF. CDR3 in DNA: TGTGCCAGCAGCTTTGGCAAAAACATTCAGTACTTC.

The rearrangement links TRBV4-1 to TRBJ1-2, with D uncertain. Trimming stripped 0 bases from V and 5 bases from J, with 10 bases between. Looked up from germline, CDR1 is MGHRA and CDR2 is YSYEKL. This CDR3 spans 14 amino acids. As DNA, the CDR3 is TGCGCCAGCAGCCAAGAGGGCACGAAGTATGGCTACACCTTC. Translated: CASSQEGTKYGYTF.

The chain couples TRBV7-8 to TRBJ1-5, with TRBD1 as a possible D gene (5 bases). The V gene lost 1 base and the J gene lost 5 bases, with 12 bases spanning the gap. Germline loops: CDR1 SGHVS, CDR2 FQNEAQ. The CDR3 totals 15 residues. CDR3 protein: CASSLGGAGDQPQHF. In nucleotides, the CDR3 is TGTGCCAGCAGCTTAGGAGGGGCGGGAGATCAGCCCCAGCATTTT.

The chain recombines TRBV4-2 with TRBJ1-5; D remains unclear. The CDR3 is 17 amino acids. Germline V CDR1 and CDR2: LGHNA, YNFKEQ. Trimming took off 4 bases at V and 1 base at J, with 17 bases between the two ends. The CDR3: CASSRDPPVGSNQPQHF. CDR3 nucleotides: TGTGCCAGCAGCCGAGATCCGCCTGTAGGGAGCAATCAGCCCCAGCATTTT.

This clone was detected a few times. This chain uses TRBV9 with TRBJ1-6; 8 bases map to TRBD1. The CDR3 has 14 amino acids. Germline CDR1 is SGDLS and CDR2 is YYNGEE. V was pared by 1 base and J by 11 bases, with 5 bases of the junction left unmatched. The CDR3 sequence: CASSVTGQAAPLHF. CDR3 nucleotides: TGTGCCAGCAGCGTAACGGGACAGGCTGCACCCCTCCACTTT.